This TCR beta chain was observed in a study of blood T cell repertoires in COVID-19. Study at large: The United States, Italy and Spain supplied acute and convalescent COVID-19 samples. The analysed material was cDNA or gDNA that came from T cells, B-cell-depleted T cells, or PBMCs.

As processed by the authors: Amplification of reference gene primers was used by the study to estimate nucleated cell counts. The data were produced by immunoSEQ multiplex PCR, yet TCRdb's version contains in-frame clones alone and is incomplete. V and J calls and clone size follow that table, whereas D and trimming were derived from the DNA. Altogether under 200,000 clones are present, 80% to 85% being singletons, with the ten largest covering roughly 7.3%. The cohort comprised adults aged 18 to 89 years residing in around 25 US areas. Germline CDR1 and CDR2: LNHDA and SQIVND (reference sequence). V lost 6 bases and J lost 7, with 21 bases in between. This CDR3 contains 15 residues.

Sequencing was performed on PBMCs or T cells enriched from blood (not recorded which). The chain uses TRBV19 and TRBJ1-2, with D perhaps matching TRBD1 (6 bases). This clonotype originated in a woman in her fifties or sixties who had recovered from COVID-19. The CDR3 sequence is CASRADSLLSGGYTF. CDR3 coding DNA: TGTGCCAGTAGGGCGGACAGCCTCTTATCTGGTGGCTACACCTTC.